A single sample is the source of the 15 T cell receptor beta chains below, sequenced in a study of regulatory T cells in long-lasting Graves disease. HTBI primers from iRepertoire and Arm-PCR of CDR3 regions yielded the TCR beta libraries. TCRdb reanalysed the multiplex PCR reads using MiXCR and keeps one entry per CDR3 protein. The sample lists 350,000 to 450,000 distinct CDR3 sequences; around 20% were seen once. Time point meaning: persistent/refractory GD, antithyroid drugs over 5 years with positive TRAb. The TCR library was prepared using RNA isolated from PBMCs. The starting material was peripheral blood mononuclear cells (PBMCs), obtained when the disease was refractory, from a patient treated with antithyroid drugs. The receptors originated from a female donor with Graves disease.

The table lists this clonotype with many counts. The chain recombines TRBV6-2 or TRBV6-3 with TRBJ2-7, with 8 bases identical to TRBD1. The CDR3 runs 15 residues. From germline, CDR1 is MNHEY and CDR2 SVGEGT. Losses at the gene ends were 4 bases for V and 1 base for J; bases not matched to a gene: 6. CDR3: CASSSGQGGSYEQYF. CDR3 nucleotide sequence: TGTGCCAGCAGTTCAGGACAGGGCGGTTCCTACGAGCAGTACTTC.

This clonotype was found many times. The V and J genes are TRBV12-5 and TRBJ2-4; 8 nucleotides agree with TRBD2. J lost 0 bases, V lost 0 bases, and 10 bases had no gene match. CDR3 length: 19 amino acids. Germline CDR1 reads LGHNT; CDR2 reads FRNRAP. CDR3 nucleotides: TGTGCTAGTGGTTTGGTACTGGGACTAGTGAAACAAGCCAAAAACATTCAGTACTTC. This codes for CASGLVLGLVKQAKNIQYF.

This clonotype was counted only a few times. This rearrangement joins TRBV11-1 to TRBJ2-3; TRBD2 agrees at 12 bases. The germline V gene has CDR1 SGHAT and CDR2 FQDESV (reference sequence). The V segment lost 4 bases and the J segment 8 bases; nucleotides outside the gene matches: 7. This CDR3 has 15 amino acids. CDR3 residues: CASSSGLAGWSTQYF. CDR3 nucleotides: TGTGCCAGCAGCTCCGGACTAGCGGGATGGAGTACGCAGTATTTT.

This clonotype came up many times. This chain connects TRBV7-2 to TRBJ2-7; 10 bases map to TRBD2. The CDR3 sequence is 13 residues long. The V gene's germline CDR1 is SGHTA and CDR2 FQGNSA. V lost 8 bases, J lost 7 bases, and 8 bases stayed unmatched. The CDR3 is CASGVLAGREQYF. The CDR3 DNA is TGTGCCAGCGGGGTACTAGCGGGGAGAGAGCAGTACTTC.

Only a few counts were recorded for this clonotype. CDR3 in amino acids: CSALAGGRADTQYF. The CDR3 DNA follows: TGCAGTGCCTTAGCGGGAGGACGTGCAGATACGCAGTATTTT. The chain is built from TRBV20-1 and TRBJ2-3; 10 positions agree with TRBD2. Unmatched junction bases numbered 7, after V lost 6 bases and J lost 4 bases. This CDR3 comprises 14 residues. Germline CDR1 reads DFQATT; CDR2 reads SNEGSKA (reference sequence).

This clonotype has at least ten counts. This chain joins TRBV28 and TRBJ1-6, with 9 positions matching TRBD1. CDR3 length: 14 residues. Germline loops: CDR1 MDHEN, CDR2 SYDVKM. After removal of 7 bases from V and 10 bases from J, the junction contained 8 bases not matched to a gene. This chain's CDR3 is CASTQDRGFSPLHF. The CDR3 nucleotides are TGTGCCAGCACCCAGGACAGGGGCTTCTCACCCCTCCACTTT.

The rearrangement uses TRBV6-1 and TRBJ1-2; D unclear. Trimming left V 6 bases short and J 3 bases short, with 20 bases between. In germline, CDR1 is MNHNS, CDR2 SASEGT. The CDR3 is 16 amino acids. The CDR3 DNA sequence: TGTGCCAGCAGGAAGAGCGGTGTGGCTACCGACTATGGCTACACCTTC. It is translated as CASRKSGVATDYGYTF.

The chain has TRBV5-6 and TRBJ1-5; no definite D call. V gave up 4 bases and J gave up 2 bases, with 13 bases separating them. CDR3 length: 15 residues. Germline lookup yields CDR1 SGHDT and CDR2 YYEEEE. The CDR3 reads CASSPGRRGNQPQHF. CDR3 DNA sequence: TGTGCCAGCAGCCCCGGTCGGCGGGGCAATCAGCCCCAGCATTTT.

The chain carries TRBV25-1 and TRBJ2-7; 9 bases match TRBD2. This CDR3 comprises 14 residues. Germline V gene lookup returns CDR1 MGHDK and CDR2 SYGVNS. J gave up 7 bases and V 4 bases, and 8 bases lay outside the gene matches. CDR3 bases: TGTGCCAGCAGTGGGGCGGGAGGGTCGAGGGAGCAGTACTTC. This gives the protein CASSGAGGSREQYF.

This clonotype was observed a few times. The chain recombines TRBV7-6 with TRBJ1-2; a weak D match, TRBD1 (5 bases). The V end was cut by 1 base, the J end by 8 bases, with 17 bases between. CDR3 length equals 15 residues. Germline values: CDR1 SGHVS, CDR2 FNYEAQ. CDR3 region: CASSLESFSGDGYTF. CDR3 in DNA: TGTGCCAGCAGCTTAGAATCGTTTAGCGGGGACGGCTACACCTTC.

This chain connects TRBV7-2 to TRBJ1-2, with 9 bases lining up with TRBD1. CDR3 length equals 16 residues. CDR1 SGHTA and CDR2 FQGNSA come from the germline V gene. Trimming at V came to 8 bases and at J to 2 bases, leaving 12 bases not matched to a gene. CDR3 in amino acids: CASGGTGPGKNYGYTF. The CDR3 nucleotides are TGTGCCAGCGGAGGGACAGGGCCGGGGAAAAACTATGGCTACACCTTC.

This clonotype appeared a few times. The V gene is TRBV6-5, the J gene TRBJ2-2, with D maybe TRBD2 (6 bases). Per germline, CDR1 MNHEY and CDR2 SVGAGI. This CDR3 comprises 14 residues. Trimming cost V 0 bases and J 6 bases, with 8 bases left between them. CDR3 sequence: CASSYSGRSGELFF. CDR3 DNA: TGTGCCAGCAGTTACTCGGGGAGGTCCGGGGAGCTGTTTTTT.

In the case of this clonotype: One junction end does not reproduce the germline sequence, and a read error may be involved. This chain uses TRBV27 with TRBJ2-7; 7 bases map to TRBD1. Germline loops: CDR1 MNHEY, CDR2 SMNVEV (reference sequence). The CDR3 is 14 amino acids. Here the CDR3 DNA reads TGTGCCAGCAGTTTATCGAAGGGGACAGCGATCATGTGCTTC. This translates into CASSLSKGTAIMCF.

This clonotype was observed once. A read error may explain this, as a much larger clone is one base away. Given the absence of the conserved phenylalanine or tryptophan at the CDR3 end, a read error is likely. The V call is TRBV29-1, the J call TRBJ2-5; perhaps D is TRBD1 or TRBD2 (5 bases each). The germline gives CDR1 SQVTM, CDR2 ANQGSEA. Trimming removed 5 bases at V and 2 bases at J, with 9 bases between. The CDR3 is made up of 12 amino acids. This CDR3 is CSVRDGQETQYL. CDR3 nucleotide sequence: TGCAGCGTTAGGGACGGTCAAGAGACCCAGTACCTC.

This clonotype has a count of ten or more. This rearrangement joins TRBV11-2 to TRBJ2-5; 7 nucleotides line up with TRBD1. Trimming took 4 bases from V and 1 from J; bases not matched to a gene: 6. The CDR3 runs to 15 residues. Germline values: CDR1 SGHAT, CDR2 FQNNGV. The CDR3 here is CASSSGDRLQETQYF. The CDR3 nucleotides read TGTGCCAGCAGCTCTGGGGACAGACTCCAAGAGACCCAGTACTTC. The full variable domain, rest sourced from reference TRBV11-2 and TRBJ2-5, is EAGVAQSPRYKIIEKRQSVAFWCNPISGHATLYWYQQILGQGPKLLIQFQNNGVVDDSQLPKDRFSAERLKGVDSTLKIQPAKLEDSAVYLCASSSGDRLQETQYFGPGTRLLVL.